These T cell receptor beta chains were read from a single sample in a study of blood T cell repertoires in COVID-19. Profiling relied on immunoSEQ multiplex PCR, and the TCRdb table lists in-frame clones only, not all of them. The sample has 35,000 to 50,000 clones; roughly 85% are singletons. Sequenced: peripheral blood. Source of these receptors: a woman in her sixties or seventies in a cohort sampled during active COVID-19. CDR3s include the opening cysteine and the closing phenylalanine or tryptophan. D genes are given only for firm matches. The size field is filled for only some rows; it gives once, few, many or a size class.

TRBJ1-2 | TRBV6-1 | - | - | TGTGCCAGCAGAGAAACGGCAGGTTCCGTGGGTAAGGGCTACACCTTC | CASRETAGSVGKGYTF
TRBJ2-7 | TRBV28 | TRBD1 | - | TGTGCCAGCAGCCCTGGACAGGGGGCCCCCTACGAGCAGTACTTC | CASSPGQGAPYEQYF
TRBJ1-2 | TRBV29-1 | - | - | TGCAGCGTTGAAGAGGACAGCAAGGGCCAATTC | CSVEEDSKGQF
TRBJ1-1 | TRBV5-4 | - | - | TGTGCCAGCAGCTTGCCGGGACTGCTGAACACTGAAGCTTTCTTT | CASSLPGLLNTEAFF
TRBJ2-5 | TRBV7-2 | TRBD2 | - | TGTGCCAGCAGCTTAGCAGCGGGAGTAGGTCAAGAGACCCAGTACTTC | CASSLAAGVGQETQYF
TRBJ1-2 | TRBV12-3/TRBV12-4 | - | - | TGTGCCAGCAGTTTCCATCAATCGGGAGGCTACACCTTC | CASSFHQSGGYTF
TRBJ1-4 | TRBV28 | - | - | TGTGCCAGCTGTGAGGGCAGGGGAACTGAAAAACTGTTTTTT | CASCEGRGTEKLFF
TRBJ1-3 | TRBV18 | TRBD1 | - | TGTGCCAGCTCACCGGGACAGGGTGATGGAAACACCATATATTTT | CASSPGQGDGNTIYF
TRBJ2-3 | TRBV2 | - | - | TGTGCCAGCACAGGGAGCACAGATACGCAGTATTTT | CASTGSTDTQYF
TRBJ2-2 | TRBV28 | TRBD2 | few | TGTGCCAGCAGTTTTCAGGGAGGGCTGCTGTTTTTT | CASSFQGGLLFF
TRBJ2-7 | TRBV10-3 | TRBD2 | - | TGTGCCATCAGAAAAGCTAGCGGGACGTACGAGCAGTACTTC | CAIRKASGTYEQYF
TRBJ1-1 | TRBV13 | - | - | TGTGCCAGCAGTCTCCAGCCGGGTGAAGCTTTCTTT | CASSLQPGEAFF
TRBJ1-2 | TRBV28 | TRBD1 | - | TGTGCCAGCAGGATTCAGGGGGCTTCCTATGGCTACACCTTC | CASRIQGASYGYTF
TRBJ1-2 | TRBV5-4 | TRBD1 | once | TGTGCCAGCAGCTTGGATACAGGGGCCGGGGATGGCTACACCTTC | CASSLDTGAGDGYTF
TRBJ1-1 | TRBV12-2 | - | once | TGTGCAAGTCGCTTAGCGATATTCAGGGGTTGGGAGATGAACACTGAAGCTTTCTTT | CASRLAIFRGWEMNTEAFF
TRBJ1-5 | TRBV7-2 | - | - | TGTGCCAGCAGCTTAGCCATTAGCAATCAGCCCCAGCATTTT | CASSLAISNQPQHF
TRBJ2-1 | TRBV10-1 | TRBD2 | - | TGCGCCAGCAGTGTTGCGGGAGTCTCCTACAATGAGCAGTTCTTC | CASSVAGVSYNEQFF
TRBJ1-6 | TRBV18 | TRBD1 | - | TGTGCCAGCTCACCCGCCGACAGGGGTGGTTCACCCCTCCACTTT | CASSPADRGGSPLHF
TRBJ2-5 | TRBV3-1/TRBV3-2 | TRBD2 | few | TGTGCCAGCAGCCAAGTCACTAGCGGGAGGGCTCGGTACTTC | CASSQVTSGRARYF
TRBJ1-4 | TRBV2 | TRBD1 | - | TGTGCCAGCAGTACATCGGGACAGGGACTTGGTGATGAAAAACTGTTTTTT | CASSTSGQGLGDEKLFF
TRBJ1-6 | TRBV2 | TRBD1 | - | TGTGCCAGCAGAGACCGGACAGGGGGTAATTCACCCCTCCACTTT | CASRDRTGGNSPLHF
TRBJ1-1 | TRBV30 | TRBD1 | - | TGTGCCTGGAACAGGGGGGGTAACATGAACACTGAAGCTTTCTTT | CAWNRGGNMNTEAFF
TRBJ2-7 | TRBV11-2 | - | few | TGTGCCAGCAGCTTAGGGTCCCCCAGGGCGGAGTACGAGCAGTACTTC | CASSLGSPRAEYEQYF
TRBJ1-5 | TRBV28 | TRBD1 | - | TGTGCCAGCAGTCGCGCCGGGACAGTCAATCAGCCCCAGCATTTT | CASSRAGTVNQPQHF
TRBJ1-3 | TRBV28 | - | - | TGTGCCAGCAGTTTTCTAGACTCTGGAAACACCATATATTTT | CASSFLDSGNTIYF
TRBJ1-3 | TRBV5-1 | - | - | TGCGCCAGCGGGGGGGACGTCGGAAACACCATATATTTT | CASGGDVGNTIYF
TRBJ2-6 | TRBV19 | - | - | TGTGCCAGTAACCTTGGACTCTCTGGGGCCAACGTCCTGACTTTC | CASNLGLSGANVLTF
TRBJ2-7 | TRBV5-1 | - | few | TGCGCCAGCAGCCGGGACTCTCAGTCCTACGAGCAGTACTTC | CASSRDSQSYEQYF
TRBJ1-5 | TRBV30 | - | - | TGTGCCTGGAGTGTTGAGTACAATCAGCCCCAGCATTTT | CAWSVEYNQPQHF
TRBJ1-2 | TRBV10-3 | TRBD1 | - | TGTGCCATCGGGACAGACCTTTATGGCTACACCTTC | CAIGTDLYGYTF
TRBJ1-2 | TRBV9 | - | once | TGTGCCAGCAGCGTAGGGCTGGCCGAAGCTAACTATGGCTACACCTTC | CASSVGLAEANYGYTF
TRBJ2-7 | TRBV7-2 | TRBD2 | - | TGTGCCAGCAGGTTTAGCGGGCGGTCCTACGAGCAGTACTTC | CASRFSGRSYEQYF
TRBJ2-5 | TRBV29-1 | TRBD1 | - | TGCAGCGTTGAAGCGACAGGGCAAGAGACCCAGTACTTC | CSVEATGQETQYF
TRBJ2-5 | TRBV11-2 | - | - | TGTGCCAGCAGCTACCAAACAGGGGGGGCAGAGACCCAGTACTTC | CASSYQTGGAETQYF
TRBJ1-2 | TRBV6-5 | - | - | TGTGCCAGCAGTTATAAGGGGGGGGGCGGCTACACCTTC | CASSYKGGGGYTF
TRBJ1-4 | TRBV27 | TRBD1 | once | TGTGCCAGCAGTCCGACAGGGGGCTGGGAAAAACTGTTTTTT | CASSPTGGWEKLFF
TRBJ2-4 | TRBV7-2 | TRBD1 | - | TGTGCCAGCAGCTTAAGAGGGACAGGGGTCAACATTCAGTACTTC | CASSLRGTGVNIQYF
TRBJ2-1 | TRBV6-5 | TRBD2 | - | TGTGCCAGCAGAGGACTAGAAGGCAATGAGCAGTTCTTC | CASRGLEGNEQFF
TRBJ2-5 | TRBV19 | TRBD1 | few | TGTGCCAGTACGGACAGGGGGGAGACCCAGTACTTC | CASTDRGETQYF
TRBJ2-3 | TRBV10-3 | - | once | TGTGCCATCAGTAGAACCAGGGAAGATACGCAGTATTTT | CAISRTREDTQYF
TRBJ2-3 | TRBV29-1 | TRBD2 | - | TGCAGCGTTCAGCGGGAACGTACAGATACGCAGTATTTT | CSVQRERTDTQYF
TRBJ2-7 | TRBV7-9 | TRBD2 | - | TGTGCCAGCAGCTTAGAGGCGGGAGGCGAGCAGTACTTC | CASSLEAGGEQYF
TRBJ1-5 | TRBV7-8 | - | - | TGTGCCAGCACCAACTACGCGGGCAGGGGTGATCAGCCCCAGCATTTT | CASTNYAGRGDQPQHF
TRBJ1-2 | TRBV30 | - | - | TGTGCCTGGAAGGGGGCTAACTATGGCTACACCTTC | CAWKGANYGYTF
TRBJ2-7 | TRBV2 | TRBD1 | - | TGTGCCAGCAGAAGGGACAGGGAATATCAGCAGTACTTC | CASRRDREYQQYF
TRBJ2-7 | TRBV30 | - | - | TGTGCCTGGAGTCAGGGGGGCTCTATTTCCTACGAGCAGTACTTC | CAWSQGGSISYEQYF
TRBJ2-1 | TRBV7-9 | TRBD2 | - | TGTGCCAGCAGCTTAGTGCTCTTGCGGGAGGGCCCCTACAATGAGCAGTTCTTC | CASSLVLLREGPYNEQFF
TRBJ1-5 | TRBV3-1/TRBV3-2 | TRBD1 | - | TGTGCCAGCAGCCCCACAGGGGCATATCAGCCCCAGCATTTT | CASSPTGAYQPQHF
TRBJ2-7 | TRBV5-1 | - | - | TGCGCCAGCAGCTCTGGGGGGACAGTTAGGGACTACGAGCAGTACTTC | CASSSGGTVRDYEQYF
TRBJ2-7 | TRBV28 | - | - | TGTGCCAGCACCTTCGGGGGAAGCTACGAGCAGTACTTC | CASTFGGSYEQYF
TRBJ1-2 | TRBV7-8 | - | - | TGTGCCAGCAGCTTACTGGGAGTCCCCAATTCTAACTATGGCTACACCTTC | CASSLLGVPNSNYGYTF
TRBJ2-7 | TRBV18 | TRBD2 | - | TGTGCCAGCTCACCCGGACTAGCGGACGAGCAGTACTTC | CASSPGLADEQYF
TRBJ1-1 | TRBV11-2 | - | once | TGTGCCAGCAGCTTGTCGCCAGGGGCAAACACTGAAGCTTTCTTT | CASSLSPGANTEAFF
TRBJ1-1 | TRBV6-5 | TRBD1 | - | TGTGCCAGCAGTCCCCGGACAGGGAGATTTCCTGAAGCTTTCTTT | CASSPRTGRFPEAFF
TRBJ1-1 | TRBV28 | - | - | TGTGCCAGCAGTTTCCCAATGAACACTGAAGCTTTCTTT | CASSFPMNTEAFF